This TCR beta chain was sequenced in a study of T cells after yellow fever vaccination. As for the study in general: For low cell numbers, libraries were made with SMART-Seq v4 Ultra Low Input.

Study results and limitations: After the booster, roughly 96% of CD4 and 75% to 90% of CD8 primary-response clones were re-detected. A weaker secondary response peaked on day 5, the primary on day 15.

Germline assignment: CDR1 SGHRS and CDR2 YFSETQ. The CDR3 runs to 12 residues. Trimming took 7 bases from V and 3 from J, leaving 11 bases between them. This clonotype was counted a few times. The antigen is not known. In making TCR cDNA, 5'RACE template switching added a universal primer site and UMIs to it. TCRdb called the 5' RACE reads again in MiXCR, with one record for every CDR3 protein. Among under 600,000 distinct CDR3 sequences, about 13% were seen once, and the ten largest hold about an eighth. This chain joins TRBV5-1 and TRBJ2-7; D possibly corresponds to TRBD1 (6 bases). The specimen was PBMCs, collected on the day of the yellow fever booster vaccination. The sequence derives from a man aged 25-45 years who received the YFV17D yellow fever vaccine. The CDR3: CASRRDIYEQYF. CDR3 sequence (DNA): TGCGCCAGCCGACGGGACATCTACGAGCAGTACTTC.